The sequence of this T cell receptor beta chain was determined in a study of T cell responses to AZD1222 COVID-19 vaccine. Profiled with immunoSEQ multiplex PCR; TCRdb holds only in-frame clones, not every one. The sample has 120,000 or so clones; more than 80% are singletons. Turning to this clone: The antigen is unknown.

General study results and limits: Females outnumbered males among donors, who were mostly white British; clonal diversity was possibly underestimated. Nearly half of the spike-specific TCRs reportedly recognize variant regions that carry no mutations.

The CDR3 is 14 amino acids. Deletions cut 7 bases from V and 4 bases from J, with 20 bases between. Germline V gene sequence: CDR1 SQVTM, CDR2 ANQGSEA. V is TRBV29-1 and J is TRBJ2-7; TRBD1 might be the D (6 bases). This receptor was obtained from an adult in good health. The sequencing used peripheral blood, collected on day 0 of AZD1222 vaccination. The CDR3: CSDYHGTSAYEQYF. Here the CDR3 DNA reads TGCAGCGACTACCACGGGACATCCGCATACGAGCAGTACTTC.